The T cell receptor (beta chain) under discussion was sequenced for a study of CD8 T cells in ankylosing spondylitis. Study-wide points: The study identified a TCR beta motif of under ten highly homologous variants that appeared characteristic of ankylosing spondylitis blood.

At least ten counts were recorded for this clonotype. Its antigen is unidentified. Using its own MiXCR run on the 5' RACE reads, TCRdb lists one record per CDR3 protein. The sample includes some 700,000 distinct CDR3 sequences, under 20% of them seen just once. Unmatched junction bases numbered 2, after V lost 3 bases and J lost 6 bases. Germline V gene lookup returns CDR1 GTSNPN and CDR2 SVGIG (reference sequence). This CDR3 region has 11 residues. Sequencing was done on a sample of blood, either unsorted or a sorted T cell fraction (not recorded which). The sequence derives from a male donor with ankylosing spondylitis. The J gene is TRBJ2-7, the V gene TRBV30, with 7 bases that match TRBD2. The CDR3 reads CAWSWGGEQYF. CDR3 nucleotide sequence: TGTGCCTGGAGCTGGGGGGGCGAGCAGTACTTC. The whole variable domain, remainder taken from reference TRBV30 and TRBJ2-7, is SQTIHQWPATLVQPVGSPLSLECTVEGTSNPNLYWYRQAAGRGLQLLFYSVGIGQISSEVPQNLSASRPQDRQFILSSKKLLLSDSGFYLCAWSWGGEQYFGPGTRLTVT.